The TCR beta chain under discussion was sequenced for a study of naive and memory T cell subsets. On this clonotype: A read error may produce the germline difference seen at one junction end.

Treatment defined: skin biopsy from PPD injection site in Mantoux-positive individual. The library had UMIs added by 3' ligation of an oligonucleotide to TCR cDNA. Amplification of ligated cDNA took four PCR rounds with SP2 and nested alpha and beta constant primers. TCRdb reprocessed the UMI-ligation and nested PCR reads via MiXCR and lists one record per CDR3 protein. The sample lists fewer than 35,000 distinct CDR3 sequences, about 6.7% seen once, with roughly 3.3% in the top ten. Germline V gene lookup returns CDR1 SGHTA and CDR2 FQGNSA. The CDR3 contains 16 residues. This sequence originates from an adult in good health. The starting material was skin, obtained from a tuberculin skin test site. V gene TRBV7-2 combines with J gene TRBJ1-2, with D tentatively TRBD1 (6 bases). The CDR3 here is CASSQDLLGASYGDTF. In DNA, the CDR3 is TGTGCCAGCAGCCAAGATCTATTGGGGGCAAGCTATGGCGACACCTTC.